Shown below are 6 T cell receptor beta chains from a single sample sequenced in a study of blood T cell repertoires in COVID-19. TCRdb's table, derived via immunoSEQ multiplex PCR, lists solely in-frame clones and lacks some. This table has 150,000 to 200,000 clones, approximately 90% appearing once. Sequences were obtained from peripheral blood. Every receptor here comes from a woman in her 50s with acute or convalescent COVID-19.

The chain carries TRBV4-3 and TRBJ1-3; D is ambiguous. The CDR3 consists of 13 residues. V lost 4 bases to trimming and J lost 0 bases, with 4 bases between them. CDR1 LGHNA and CDR2 YSLEER come from the germline V gene. The CDR3 reads CASSPSSGNTIYF. CDR3 DNA: TGCGCCAGCAGCCCCAGCTCTGGAAACACCATATATTTT.

This clone was observed a few times. The genes are TRBV9 and TRBJ2-1; TRBD1 might be the D (6 bases). The CDR3 loop spans 15 amino acids. V lost 6 bases, J lost 0 bases, and 13 bases lay in between. Germline V gene sequence: CDR1 SGDLS, CDR2 YYNGEE. CDR3 residues: CASTSQGSSYNEQFF. CDR3 nucleotides: TGTGCCAGCACATCACAGGGAAGCTCCTACAATGAGCAGTTCTTC.

CDR3 region: CASSYASRDRGYTF. CDR3 DNA: TGTGCCAGCAGTTACGCTAGCCGGGACAGAGGCTACACCTTC. This chain connects TRBV6-2 or TRBV6-3 to TRBJ1-2, with TRBD1 identical over 7 bases. The germline V gene has CDR1 MNHEY and CDR2 SVGEGT. The junction had 8 bases not matched to a gene; V was cut back by 2 bases and J by 8 bases. This CDR3 comprises 14 residues.

V and J are TRBV7-6 and TRBJ2-1; 16 bases are a match to TRBD2. This CDR3 is 16 amino acids long. The V gene's germline CDR1 is SGHVS and CDR2 FNYEAQ. V dropped 5 bases and J dropped 9; count of bases not matched to a gene: 7. CDR3 amino acids: CASSLGTSGRAVEQFF. The CDR3 DNA sequence: TGTGCCAGCAGCCTGGGGACTAGCGGGAGGGCCGTTGAGCAGTTCTTC.

For this clone: This specimen includes other DNA sequences encoding the same CDR3. The chain joins TRBV5-1 to TRBJ2-5; TRBD1 matches at 9 bases. Unmatched junction bases numbered 2, after V lost 4 bases and J lost 4 bases. CDR3 length: 13 amino acids. CDR1 and CDR2 from the germline V gene are SGHRS and YFSETQ. For the CDR3, the DNA is TGCGCCAGCAGCCTGGGACAGGGAGAGACCCAGTACTTC. Its translation is CASSLGQGETQYF.

This rearrangement joins TRBV6-5 to TRBJ1-1; D not resolved. The CDR3 has 15 residues. Germline-derived CDR1 and CDR2 are MNHEY and SVGAGI. The V and J ends lost 0 bases and 0 bases respectively, with 8 bases between them. The CDR3 sequence: CASSYSNYMNTEAFF. In DNA, the CDR3 is TGTGCCAGCAGTTACTCGAACTACATGAACACTGAAGCTTTCTTT.